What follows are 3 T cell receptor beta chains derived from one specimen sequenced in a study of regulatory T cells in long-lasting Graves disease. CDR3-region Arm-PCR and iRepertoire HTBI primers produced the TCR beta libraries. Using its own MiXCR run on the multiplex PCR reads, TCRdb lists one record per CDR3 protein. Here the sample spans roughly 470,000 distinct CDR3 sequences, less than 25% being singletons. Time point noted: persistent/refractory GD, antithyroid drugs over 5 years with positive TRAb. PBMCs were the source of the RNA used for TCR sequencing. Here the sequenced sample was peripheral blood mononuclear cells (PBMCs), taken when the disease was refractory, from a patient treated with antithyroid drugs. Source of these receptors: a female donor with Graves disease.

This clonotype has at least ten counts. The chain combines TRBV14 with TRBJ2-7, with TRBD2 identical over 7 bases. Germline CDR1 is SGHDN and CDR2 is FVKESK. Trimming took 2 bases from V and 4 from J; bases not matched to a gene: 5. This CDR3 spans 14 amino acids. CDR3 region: CASSQKWGLYEQYF. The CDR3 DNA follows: TGTGCCAGCAGCCAAAAGTGGGGACTATACGAGCAGTACTTC.

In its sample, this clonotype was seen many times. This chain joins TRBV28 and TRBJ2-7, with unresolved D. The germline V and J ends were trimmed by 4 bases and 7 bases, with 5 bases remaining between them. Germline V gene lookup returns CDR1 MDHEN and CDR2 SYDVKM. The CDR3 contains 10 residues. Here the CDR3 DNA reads TGTGCCAGCAGTTCCGAGGAGCAGTACTTC. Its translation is CASSSEEQYF.

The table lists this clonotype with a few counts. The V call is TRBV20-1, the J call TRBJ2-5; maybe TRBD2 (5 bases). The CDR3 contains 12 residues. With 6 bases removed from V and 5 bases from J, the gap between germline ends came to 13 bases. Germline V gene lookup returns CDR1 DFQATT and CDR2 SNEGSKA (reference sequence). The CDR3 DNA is TGCAGTGCCAGAAGGCTAGCCGAGACCCAGTACTTC. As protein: CSARRLAETQYF.